This TCR beta chain was obtained from a study of T cells in localized non-small cell lung cancer. Regarding the study as a whole: Across samples, adjacent lung featured a median 57 of the top 100 tumor clones. Of the tissues analyzed, uninvolved adjacent lung showed maximal T cell clonality, greater than tumor.

By proportion, this clone is large. Its antigen is unknown. Only in-frame clones appear in the TCRdb table, and some are missing; sequencing was by immunoSEQ multiplex PCR. The sample lists some 5,100 clones, about 28% seen once, with around 4.8% in the top ten. The CDR3 runs to 14 residues. V lost 8 bases, J lost 2 bases, and 5 bases stayed unmatched. Germline values: CDR1 LNHDA, CDR2 SQIVND (reference sequence). Sequencing was performed on lung tumor tissue, taken before any cancer treatment. The chain joins TRBV19 to TRBJ2-7; 11 bases line up with TRBD1. The sequence came from a female donor older than 55 with stage I lung adenocarcinoma. The CDR3 is CASSGQGAAYEQYF. The DNA for the CDR3 is TGTGCCAGTTCCGGACAGGGGGCGGCCTACGAGCAGTACTTC.